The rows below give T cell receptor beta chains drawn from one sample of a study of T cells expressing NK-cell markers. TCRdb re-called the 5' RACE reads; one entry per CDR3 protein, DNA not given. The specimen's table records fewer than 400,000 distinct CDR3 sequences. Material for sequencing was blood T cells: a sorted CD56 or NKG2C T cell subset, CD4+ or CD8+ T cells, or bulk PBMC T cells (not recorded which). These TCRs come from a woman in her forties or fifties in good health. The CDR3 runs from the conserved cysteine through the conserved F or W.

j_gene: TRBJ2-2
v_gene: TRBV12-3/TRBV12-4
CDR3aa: CASIGGGELFF

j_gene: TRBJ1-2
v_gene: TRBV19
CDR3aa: CASKQGNYGYTF

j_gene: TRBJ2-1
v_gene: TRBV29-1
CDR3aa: CSALRDRSVAWYEQFF

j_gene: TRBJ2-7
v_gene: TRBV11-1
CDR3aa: CASSLAGQRYEQYF

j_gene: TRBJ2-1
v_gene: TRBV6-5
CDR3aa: CASRGLAGGGEQFF

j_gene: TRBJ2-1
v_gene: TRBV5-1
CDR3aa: CASSETSGTYNEQFF

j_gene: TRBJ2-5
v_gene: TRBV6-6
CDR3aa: CASSYGGGETQYF

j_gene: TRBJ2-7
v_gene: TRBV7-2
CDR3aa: CASSPRGRVSYEQYF

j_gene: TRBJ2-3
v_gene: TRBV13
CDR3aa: CASSEGAMYYTDTQYF

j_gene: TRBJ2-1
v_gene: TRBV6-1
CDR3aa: CASSEFISTSSYNEQFF

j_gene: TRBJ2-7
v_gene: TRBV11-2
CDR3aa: CASSLASGASEQYF

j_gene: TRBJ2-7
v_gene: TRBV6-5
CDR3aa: CASRGPGFYEQYF

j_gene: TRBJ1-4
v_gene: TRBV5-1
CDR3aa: CASSSSGQANEKLFF